This record concerns one TCR beta chain sequence. This sample was included in a study of blood T cell repertoires in COVID-19. This table comes from immunoSEQ multiplex PCR, and its TCRdb copy is limited to in-frame clones, with some not included. The sample has 150,000 or so clones, 75% to 95% seen once. This TCR came from a man in his fifties with acute or convalescent COVID-19. Specimen: peripheral blood.

The CDR3 DNA sequence: TGTGCCAGCTCAGCCACCCCGGGGAACACTGAAGCTTTCTTT. Protein product: CASSATPGNTEAFF. The chain combines TRBV18 with TRBJ1-1; D is undetermined. The CDR3 has 14 residues. Trimming pared 5 bases from V and 1 base from J, leaving 11 bases between. Germline loops: CDR1 KGHSH, CDR2 LQKENI.